This T cell receptor (beta chain) derives from a study of T cell changes during pregnancy in multiple sclerosis. Some clones are missing from TCRdb's copy, which holds only in-frame ones; the method was immunoSEQ multiplex PCR. In the table there are some 87,000 clones, approximately 90% of which are singletons. The sequences come from CD4+ T cells from peripheral blood mononuclear cells, collected before pregnancy. The sequence was obtained from a female donor with multiple sclerosis, enrolled in a pregnancy study.

CDR3 coding DNA: TGTGCCTGGGGGGGGACCGAAAAACTGTTTTTT. This codes for CAWGGTEKLFF. This sequence joins TRBV30 and TRBJ1-4; D perhaps matches TRBD1 (5 bases). V gave up 5 bases and J gave up 8 bases, with 9 bases separating them. This CDR3 is 11 amino acids long. Germline V lookup: CDR1 GTSNPN, CDR2 SVGIG (reference sequence).